These T cell receptor beta chains were read from a single sample in a study of blood T cell repertoires in COVID-19. Method: immunoSEQ multiplex PCR; TCRdb's copy keeps in-frame clones and lacks some. This table holds approximately 150,000 clones, about nine tenths found once. Sequenced: peripheral blood. The receptor source for this set is a woman aged 45-59 years with acute or convalescent COVID-19. CDR3s include the opening cysteine and the closing phenylalanine or tryptophan.

15,TRBJ1-4,TRBV28,CASSLIGQGREKLFF
15,TRBJ2-3,TRBV15,CATSRGQGSTDTQYF
13,TRBJ2-1,TRBV7-3,CASSLERGPEQFF
15,TRBJ1-6,TRBV3-1/TRBV3-2,CASSQDRAVKSPLHF
14,TRBJ1-5,TRBV3-1/TRBV3-2,CASSLRDRDQPQHF
16,TRBJ2-3,TRBV10-1,CASSESSGRAPDTQYF
11,TRBJ1-5,TRBV20-1,CSAFVHQPQHF
14,TRBJ2-5,TRBV6-5,CASSYSNRQETQYF
14,TRBJ2-3,TRBV5-1,CASSSGPRADTQYF
14,TRBJ1-2,TRBV29-1,CSVNTGYPNYGYTF
13,TRBJ2-7,TRBV19,CASSSGQRYEQYF
13,TRBJ2-2,TRBV10-1,CAIPREHTGELFF
13,TRBJ1-2,TRBV12-3/TRBV12-4,CASTPTDFYGYTF
16,TRBJ2-3,TRBV9,CASSATGRSFTDTQYF
14,TRBJ2-3,TRBV18,CASSPDRGTDTQYF
13,TRBJ2-7,TRBV2,CASFRGFSSEQYF
14,TRBJ2-3,TRBV9,CASRALAGTDTQYF
15,TRBJ2-1,TRBV7-3,CASSLSQEPYNEQFF
16,TRBJ1-6,TRBV7-2,CASSLAASRANSPLHF
15,TRBJ1-1,TRBV30,CAWRKAGTGGTEAFF
16,TRBJ2-7,TRBV24-1,CATSDSGQGMIYEQYF
12,TRBJ1-5,TRBV24-1,CATSDYNQPQHF
15,TRBJ2-3,TRBV19,CASSSAGGFGDTQYF